Shown below are 18 T cell receptor beta chains from a single sample sequenced in a study of cytotoxic CD8 clonotypes in ibrutinib-treated CLL. Using immunoSEQ multiplex PCR, the repertoire was profiled, and TCRdb retains in-frame clones only, with some absent. This sample has over 250,000 clones; approximately 79% occur once, and the top ten carry approximately 5.6%. Here the sequenced sample was PBMCs, taken at disease progression, from a patient treated with ibrutinib. The receptors stem from a human donor with chronic lymphocytic leukemia.

The rearrangement links TRBV29-1 to TRBJ2-3; a possible D gene is TRBD2 (6 bases). Germline V lookup: CDR1 SQVTM, CDR2 ANQGSEA. The CDR3 is 13 amino acids. The V end was cut by 5 bases, the J end by 0 bases, with 9 bases between. The CDR3 DNA follows: TGCAGCGTTCGGGGGAGAAGCACAGATACGCAGTATTTT. Translated, it gives CSVRGRSTDTQYF.

This clone was recorded once. The rearrangement joins TRBV6-5 to TRBJ1-3; 7 bases are shared with TRBD1. The CDR3 totals 14 residues. Per the germline V gene, CDR1 is MNHEY and CDR2 is SVGAGI. Trimming removed 7 bases from V and 2 bases from J; junction bases left unmatched: 5. The CDR3 region is CASTRGSTGNTIYF. In nucleotides, the CDR3 is TGTGCCAGCACCAGGGGGTCAACTGGAAACACCATATATTTT.

This rearrangement joins TRBV19 to TRBJ2-2, with D perhaps TRBD2 (6 bases). Trimming pared 6 bases from V and 6 bases from J, leaving 20 bases between. The CDR3 loop spans 16 amino acids. Looked up from germline, CDR1 is LNHDA and CDR2 is SQIVND (reference sequence). CDR3: CASSRRGTPFPGELFF. The CDR3 DNA sequence: TGTGCCAGTAGCCGTCGGGGGACGCCCTTCCCCGGGGAGCTGTTTTTT.

The V and J genes are TRBV6-5 and TRBJ2-4, with D unclear. V was pared by 6 bases and J by 1 base, with 10 bases between. Germline CDR1 and CDR2: MNHEY and SVGAGI. The CDR3 has 14 amino acids. This chain's CDR3 is CASRPPMAKNIQYF. The CDR3 bases are TGTGCCAGCAGACCTCCGATGGCCAAAAACATTCAGTACTTC.

CDR3 sequence: CASSLVRHTDTQYF. For the CDR3, the DNA is TGTGCCAGCAGCTTAGTGAGGCACACAGATACGCAGTATTTT. The chain recombines TRBV7-9 with TRBJ2-3; D gene ambiguous. CDR1 SEHNR and CDR2 FQNEAQ come from the germline V gene (reference sequence). The CDR3 covers 14 residues. Trimming took 1 base from V and 2 from J, leaving 7 bases between them.

This sequence joins TRBV4-2 and TRBJ1-5; TRBD1 might be the D (5 bases). V was cut by 1 base and J by 2 bases, with 9 bases left in between. CDR3 size: 15 residues. Germline CDR1 and CDR2: LGHNA and YNFKEQ. The CDR3 spells CASSQGGTGNQPQHF. The CDR3 DNA follows: TGTGCCAGCAGCCAAGGAGGGACTGGCAATCAGCCCCAGCATTTT.

J is TRBJ2-5 and V is TRBV11-2; D remains unclear. Trimming removed 5 bases from V and 5 bases from J, with 15 bases in between. The CDR3 runs to 14 residues. Germline V CDR1 and CDR2: SGHAT, FQNNGV. CDR3 sequence: CASSPDGGGETQYF. The DNA of the CDR3 is TGTGCCAGCAGCCCAGATGGTGGCGGTGAGACCCAGTACTTC.

The rearrangement links TRBV29-1 to TRBJ1-1; D uncertain. Germline assignment: CDR1 SQVTM and CDR2 ANQGSEA. This CDR3 spans 11 amino acids. Trimming removed 4 bases at V and 4 bases at J, with 7 bases between. DNA for the CDR3: TGCAGCGTTGGAGTTCCCACTGAAGCTTTCTTT. Protein sequence: CSVGVPTEAFF.

The chain links TRBV11-2 to TRBJ1-4; unclear D gene. Germline values: CDR1 SGHAT, CDR2 FQNNGV. Trimming removed 6 bases from V and 0 bases from J, with 11 bases in between. This CDR3 has 15 residues. The DNA of the CDR3 is TGTGCCAGCAGTTTGGGCTTTACAACTAATGAAAAACTGTTTTTT. Translating it yields CASSLGFTTNEKLFF.

CDR3 DNA sequence: TGTGCCAGCAAAGAGGATTCCACAGATACGCAGTATTTT. Its protein is CASKEDSTDTQYF. This rearrangement joins TRBV27 to TRBJ2-3; D unclear. The germline gives CDR1 MNHEY, CDR2 SMNVEV (reference sequence). V gave up 7 bases and J gave up 2 bases, with 10 bases separating them. The CDR3 consists of 13 residues.

The J gene is TRBJ2-4, the V gene TRBV21-1. TRBV21-1 is annotated as a pseudogene. This CDR3 is built from 17 residues. The CDR3: CASSNRTAPLAKNIQYF. The CDR3 DNA reads TGTGCCAGCAGCAACCGAACGGCCCCTTTAGCCAAAAACATTCAGTACTTC.

The chain uses TRBV27 and TRBJ1-4; D gene unclear. V lost 2 bases to trimming and J lost 8 bases, with 12 bases between them. This CDR3 is built from 14 residues. Germline assignment: CDR1 MNHEY and CDR2 SMNVEV (reference sequence). The CDR3 sequence: CASSLGVLSEKLFF. CDR3 nucleotide sequence: TGTGCCAGCAGTTTAGGGGTCCTATCCGAAAAACTGTTTTTT.

This chain links TRBV11-2 with TRBJ1-1; TRBD1 matches 11 bases. The CDR3 has 15 amino acids. V lost 4 bases to trimming and J lost 5 bases; unmatched junction nucleotides: 6. In germline, CDR1 is SGHAT, CDR2 FQNNGV. CDR3 sequence reads: CASSSSDRGRTEAFF. The CDR3, as DNA: TGTGCCAGCAGCTCCTCGGACAGGGGGCGGACTGAAGCTTTCTTT.

The V and J genes are TRBV28 and TRBJ2-3; unclear D gene. V lost 3 bases to trimming and J lost 4 bases, with 17 bases between them. The CDR3 is 16 amino acids. CDR1 and CDR2 (germline): MDHEN, SYDVKM. CDR3 nucleotides: TGTGCCAGCAGTTTTTTCTTAGGCTCCCGGGCAGATACGCAGTATTTT. It translates to CASSFFLGSRADTQYF.

V gene TRBV6-5 combines with J gene TRBJ2-1; no clear D gene. Germline CDR1 MNHEY, CDR2 SVGAGI. V was clipped by 2 bases and J by 3 bases, with 8 bases between them. The CDR3 sequence is 14 residues long. The CDR3, as DNA: TGTGCCAGCAGTTACCGAAAGGGCTACAATGAGCAGTTCTTC. Amino acid sequence: CASSYRKGYNEQFF.

The chain employs TRBV28 and TRBJ1-5, with unresolved D. CDR3 length equals 14 residues. Germline V CDR1 and CDR2: MDHEN, SYDVKM. V lost 6 bases and J lost 7, with 16 bases in between. The CDR3: CASRGPRPEQPQHF. The CDR3 bases are TGTGCCAGCAGAGGGCCCCGGCCAGAACAGCCCCAGCATTTT.

The CDR3 loop reads CASGRLGGPSGELFF. The CDR3 region has the DNA TGCGCCAGCGGTCGGCTCGGGGGGCCTTCCGGGGAGCTGTTTTTT. The chain combines TRBV5-1 with TRBJ2-2; possible D gene TRBD2, 7 bases. Germline CDR1 and CDR2: SGHRS and YFSETQ. V was cut by 7 bases and J by 6 bases, with 19 bases left in between. CDR3 length: 15 amino acids. The whole variable domain, filled in from reference TRBV5-1 and TRBJ2-2, reads KAGVTQTPRYLIKTRGQQVTLSCSPISGHRSVSWYQQTPGQGLQFLFEYFSETQRNKGNFPGRFSGRQFSNSRSEMNVSTLELGDSALYLCASGRLGGPSGELFFGEGSRLTVL.

The chain has TRBV4-1 and TRBJ2-3; D remains ambiguous. CDR1 is MGHRA, CDR2 YSYEKL, per germline. This CDR3 spans 14 amino acids. V dropped 1 base and J dropped 5 bases, with 10 bases sitting between them. CDR3 DNA sequence: TGCGCCAGCAGCCAAGTTAGGACCGAAGATACGCAGTATTTT. Its translation is CASSQVRTEDTQYF.